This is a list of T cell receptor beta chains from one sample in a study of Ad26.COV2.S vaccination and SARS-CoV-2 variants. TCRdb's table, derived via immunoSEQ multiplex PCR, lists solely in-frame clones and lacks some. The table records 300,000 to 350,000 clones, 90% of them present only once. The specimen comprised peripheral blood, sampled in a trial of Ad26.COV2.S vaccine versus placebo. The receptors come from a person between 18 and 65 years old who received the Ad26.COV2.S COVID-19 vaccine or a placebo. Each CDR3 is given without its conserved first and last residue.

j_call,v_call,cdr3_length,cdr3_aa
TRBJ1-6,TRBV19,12,ASSTYPGNSPLH
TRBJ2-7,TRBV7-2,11,ASRSILAVEQY
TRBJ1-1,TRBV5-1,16,ASSNDISWTEENTEAF
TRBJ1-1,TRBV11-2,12,ASSLQTTGREAF
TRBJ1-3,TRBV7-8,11,ATELTSGNTIY
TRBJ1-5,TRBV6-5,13,ASSSRQGSNQPQH
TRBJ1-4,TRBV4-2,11,ASSQVQHEKLF
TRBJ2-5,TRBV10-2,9,ASSDLETQY
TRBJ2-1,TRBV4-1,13,ASSPLAGSGNEQF
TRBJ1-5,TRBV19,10,ATGRVDQPQH
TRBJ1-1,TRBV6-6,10,ASKLSGGEAF
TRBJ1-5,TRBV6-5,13,ASSLGEGRDQPQH
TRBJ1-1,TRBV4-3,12,ASSHMDRDAEAF
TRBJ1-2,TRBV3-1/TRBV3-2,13,ASSPSLGAGHGYT
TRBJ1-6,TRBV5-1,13,ASSLALGSNSPLH
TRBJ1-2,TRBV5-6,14,ASSFLSVGQSYGYT
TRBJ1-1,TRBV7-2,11,ASSLATGGEAF
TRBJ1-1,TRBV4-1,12,ASSQGWLASEAF
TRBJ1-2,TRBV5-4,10,ASSGDNYGYT
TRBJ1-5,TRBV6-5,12,ASRSGTGNQPQH
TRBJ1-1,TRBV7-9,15,ASSLGDSLLKNTEAF
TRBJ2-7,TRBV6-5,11,ATLRQDSYEQY
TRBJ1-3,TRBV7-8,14,ASSLEASLSGNTIY
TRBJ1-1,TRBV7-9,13,ASSLSENNWSEAF
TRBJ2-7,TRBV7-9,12,ASSLPHGPLEQY
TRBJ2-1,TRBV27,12,ASTPEGGSDEQF
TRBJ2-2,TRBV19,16,ASSLIPRQGFNTGELF
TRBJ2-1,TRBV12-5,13,ASGRGESAYNEQF
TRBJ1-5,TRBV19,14,ASSIAEAPGWWPQH
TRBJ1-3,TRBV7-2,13,ASSPSGYSGNTIY
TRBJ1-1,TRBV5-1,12,ASSWTDLNTEAF
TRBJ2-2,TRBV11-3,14,ASSLGAGLRTGELF
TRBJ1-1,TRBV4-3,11,ASDGGMGTEAF
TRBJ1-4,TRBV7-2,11,ASSSGPNEKLF
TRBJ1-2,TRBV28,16,ASRPSGTGWLGAYGYT
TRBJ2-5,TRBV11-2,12,ASSLDNGFGTQY
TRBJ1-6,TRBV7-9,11,ASSLDGNSPLH
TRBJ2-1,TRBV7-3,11,ASSFGDLREQF
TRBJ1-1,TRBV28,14,ASSAPTDRANTEAF
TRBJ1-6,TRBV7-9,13,ASSLVLKGDSPLH
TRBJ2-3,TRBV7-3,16,ASSLTIGGLAITDTQY
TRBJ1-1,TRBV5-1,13,ASSGRTAPNTEAF
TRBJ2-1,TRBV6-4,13,ASSESSATSNEQF
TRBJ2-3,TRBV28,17,ASSPHYPRHLASTDTQY
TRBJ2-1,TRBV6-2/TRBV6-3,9,ASSYHHEQF
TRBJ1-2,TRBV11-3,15,ASSPLPGTGGANGYT
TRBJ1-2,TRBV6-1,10,ASSEGWRGYT
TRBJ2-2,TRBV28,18,ASSFPHPRGGESIAGELF
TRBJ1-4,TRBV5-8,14,ASSLWGGTANEKLF
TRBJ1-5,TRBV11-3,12,ASSLGRIGQPQH
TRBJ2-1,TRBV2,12,ASRSENSYNEQF
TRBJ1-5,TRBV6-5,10,AIGTLNQPQH